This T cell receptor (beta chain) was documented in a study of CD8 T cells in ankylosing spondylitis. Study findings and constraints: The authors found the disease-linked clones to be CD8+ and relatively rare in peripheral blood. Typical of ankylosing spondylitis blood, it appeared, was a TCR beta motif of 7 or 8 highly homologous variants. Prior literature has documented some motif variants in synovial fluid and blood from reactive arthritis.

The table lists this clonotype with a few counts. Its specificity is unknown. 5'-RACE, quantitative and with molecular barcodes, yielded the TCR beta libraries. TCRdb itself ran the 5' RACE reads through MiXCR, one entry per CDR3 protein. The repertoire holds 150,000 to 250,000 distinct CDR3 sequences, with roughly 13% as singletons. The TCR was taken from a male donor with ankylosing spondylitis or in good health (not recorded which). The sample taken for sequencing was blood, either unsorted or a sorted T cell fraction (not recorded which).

The CDR3 coding sequence is TGTGCCAGCAGCTTAATGGTCGGGACAGGGGCGACTAATGAAAAACTGTTTTTT. Translating it yields CASSLMVGTGATNEKLFF. This chain uses TRBV11-2 with TRBJ1-4; 10 bases align to TRBD1. The CDR3 runs to 18 residues. The V gene's germline CDR1 is SGHAT and CDR2 FQNNGV. J gave up 2 bases and V 2 bases, and 8 bases lay outside the gene matches. Variable domain in full (rest from reference TRBV11-2 and TRBJ1-4): EAGVAQSPRYKIIEKRQSVAFWCNPISGHATLYWYQQILGQGPKLLIQFQNNGVVDDSQLPKDRFSAERLKGVDSTLKIQPAKLEDSAVYLCASSLMVGTGATNEKLFFGSGTQLSVL.